These 21 T cell receptor beta chains originate from one sample sequenced in a study of T-cell reconstitution after alpha-beta-depleted transplantation in children. TCRbeta library construction was performed incorporating unique molecular identifiers. In TCRdb, the PCR reads were re-called with MiXCR into one record per CDR3 protein. This sample has 700,000 to 950,000 distinct CDR3 sequences; roughly 16% occur once, and the top ten carry roughly 5%. Sequencing was performed on PBMCs, mostly from graft donor cells, taken 360 days after TCRalphabeta/CD19-depleted stem cell transplant. These receptors originate from a male patient younger than 18 who had a stem cell transplant for acute lymphoblastic leukemia, so the T cells may come from the graft donor.

This clonotype occurred a few times. The J gene is TRBJ2-7, the V gene TRBV2; D gene uncertain. Germline assignment: CDR1 SNHLY and CDR2 FYNNEI. Trimming cost V 4 bases and J 2 bases, with 6 bases left between them. CDR3 length equals 12 residues. CDR3 coding DNA: TGTGCCAGCAGTGTACCTACCTACGAGCAGTACTTC. Translation: CASSVPTYEQYF.

The rearrangement links TRBV6-1 to TRBJ2-7, with 11 bases matching TRBD2. This CDR3 comprises 16 residues. Per the germline V gene, CDR1 is MNHNS and CDR2 is SASEGT. J gave up 3 bases and V 6 bases, and 10 bases lay outside the gene matches. The CDR3: CASRNRVGLAGYEQYF. The CDR3 DNA follows: TGTGCCAGCAGGAACCGGGTAGGACTAGCGGGCTACGAGCAGTACTTC.

The J gene is TRBJ2-1, the V gene TRBV20-1; TRBD1 aligns across 10 bases. The CDR3 runs to 14 residues. From germline, CDR1 is DFQATT and CDR2 SNEGSKA (reference sequence). The ends lost 5 bases at V and 3 bases at J; junction bases unmatched: 4. The CDR3 region has the DNA TGCAGTGCTGTCAGGGACAGGGGCTACAATGAGCAGTTCTTC. As protein: CSAVRDRGYNEQFF.

The chain carries TRBV5-1 and TRBJ2-6; TRBD1 matches 7 bases. The germline V gene encodes CDR1 SGHRS and CDR2 YFSETQ. V lost 0 bases, J lost 4 bases, and 13 bases stayed unmatched. The CDR3 has 19 amino acids. The CDR3 is CASSLGRTGIVSGANVLTF. CDR3 DNA sequence: TGCGCCAGCAGCTTGGGCCGGACAGGTATTGTGTCCGGGGCCAACGTCCTGACTTTC.

This clonotype was counted a few times. The J gene is TRBJ2-7, the V gene TRBV14; the match to TRBD2 covers 8 bases. J gave up 3 bases and V 4 bases, and 8 bases lay outside the gene matches. The germline gives CDR1 SGHDN, CDR2 FVKESK. This CDR3 spans 15 amino acids. CDR3 sequence reads: CASSLQNAGGYEQYF. The CDR3 region has the DNA TGTGCCAGCAGCCTTCAGAACGCGGGAGGCTACGAGCAGTACTTC.

About this clonotype: Mismatch with germline at one junction end may stem from a read error. The chain links TRBV11-2 to TRBJ1-1; D is ambiguous. This CDR3 is built from 14 residues. Germline CDR1 is SGHAT and CDR2 is FQNNGV. The chain's CDR3 is CATSRGPKNTEAFF. In DNA form, the CDR3 reads TGTGCCACCAGCCGAGGCCCAAAGAACACTGAAGCTTTCTTT. Full variable domain (outside the CDR3, taken from reference TRBV11-2 and TRBJ1-1): EAGVAQSPRYKIIEKRQSVAFWCNPISGHATLYWYQQILGQGPKLLIQFQNNGVVDDSQLPKDRFSAERLKGVDSTLKIQPAKLEDSAVYLCATSRGPKNTEAFFGQGTRLTVV.

This clonotype occurred a few times. The chain links TRBV7-9 to TRBJ2-2; possible D gene TRBD1, 5 bases. CDR1 is SEHNR and CDR2 is FQNEAQ in the germline V gene (reference sequence). The CDR3 loop spans 16 amino acids. V lost 4 bases and J lost 3, with 15 bases in between. CDR3 nucleotide sequence: TGTGCCAGCAGCTCTCTTGGGCCAGGGTACACCGGGGAGCTGTTTTTT. Amino acid sequence: CASSSLGPGYTGELFF.

This clonotype was counted many times. This sequence joins TRBV7-9 and TRBJ2-2; D gene unclear. This CDR3 has 11 amino acids. Germline V gene data show CDR1 as SEHNR and CDR2 as FQNEAQ (reference sequence). Trimming removed 6 bases from V and 4 bases from J, with 3 bases in between. As DNA, the CDR3 is TGTGCCAGCAGTACCACCGGGGAGCTGTTTTTT. Translation: CASSTTGELFF.

The rearrangement uses TRBV7-9 and TRBJ2-7; D is tentatively TRBD1 or TRBD2 (5 bases each). Trimming removed 1 base from V and 9 bases from J, with 19 bases in between. The CDR3 runs to 15 residues. The germline CDR1 and CDR2 sequences are SEHNR and FQNEAQ (reference sequence). The CDR3 here is CASSLVRQGTRVQYF. CDR3 bases: TGTGCCAGCAGCTTAGTTCGGCAGGGAACGCGGGTGCAGTACTTC.

This rearrangement joins TRBV7-6 to TRBJ2-5; D is unclear. This CDR3 is built from 15 residues. CDR1 is SGHVS, CDR2 FNYEAQ, per germline. V shed 5 bases and J shed 4 bases, with 17 bases lying between them. The CDR3 sequence is CASSSPPGPLETQYF. The CDR3 coding sequence is TGTGCCAGCAGCAGCCCTCCGGGCCCTTTAGAGACCCAGTACTTC.

This clonotype was recorded a few times. This chain joins TRBV7-3 and TRBJ2-2; the D gene is possibly TRBD1 (5 bases). Germline V gene lookup returns CDR1 SGHTA and CDR2 FQGTGA. CDR3 length: 16 amino acids. The V gene lost 2 bases and the J gene lost 3 bases, with 13 bases spanning the gap. The CDR3 here is CASSLVGPGHTGELFF. The DNA for the CDR3 is TGTGCCAGCAGCTTAGTTGGGCCAGGGCACACCGGGGAGCTGTTTTTT.

This clonotype was seen at least ten times. The gene calls are TRBV20-1 and TRBJ2-7; 8 nucleotides agree with TRBD1. V trimming: 6 bases; J trimming: 0 bases; junction bases outside the gene matches: 10. Looked up from germline, CDR1 is DFQATT and CDR2 is SNEGSKA (reference sequence). CDR3 length: 15 amino acids. The CDR3 sequence is CSAGETGGSSYEQYF. Here the CDR3 DNA reads TGCAGTGCCGGAGAAACAGGGGGGAGCTCCTACGAGCAGTACTTC.

The table lists this clonotype with a few counts. The V call is TRBV2, the J call TRBJ1-3, with D unclear. Germline-derived CDR1 and CDR2 are SNHLY and FYNNEI. Trimming removed 4 bases from V and 5 bases from J, with 12 bases in between. The CDR3 totals 14 residues. CDR3 sequence reads: CASSALRDRNTIYF. CDR3 DNA: TGTGCCAGCAGTGCTTTGAGGGATCGAAACACCATATATTTT.

The chain recombines TRBV9 with TRBJ2-3; D is uncertain. V dropped 4 bases and J dropped 5 bases, with 14 bases sitting between them. Germline lookup yields CDR1 SGDLS and CDR2 YYNGEE. The CDR3 runs 14 residues. CDR3 sequence reads: CASSLRTDRDTQYF. The CDR3 DNA reads TGTGCCAGCAGCCTGCGGACCGATAGAGATACGCAGTATTTT.

This clonotype occurred a few times. The germline gene is not matched at one end of the junction; a read error may be the cause. The V gene is TRBV29-1, the J gene TRBJ2-7; no reliable D call. The germline V gene has CDR1 SQVTM and CDR2 ANQGSEA. The length of the CDR3 is 12 residues. CDR3 residues: CSARSGSYGQYF. CDR3 bases: TGCAGCGCCCGATCAGGATCCTACGGGCAGTACTTC.

This clonotype was recorded a few times. This sequence joins TRBV7-9 and TRBJ2-5, with no clear D. V lost 5 bases and J lost 2, with 12 bases in between. CDR1 is SEHNR and CDR2 is FQNEAQ in the germline V gene (reference sequence). This CDR3 is 14 amino acids long. CDR3 protein: CASSMIPSQETQYF. Written as DNA, the CDR3 is TGTGCCAGCAGCATGATCCCGTCTCAAGAGACCCAGTACTTC.

This clonotype was observed a handful of times. V usage is TRBV4-1 and J usage is TRBJ2-7, with D perhaps matching TRBD1 or TRBD2 (6 bases each). Germline-derived CDR1 and CDR2 are MGHRA and YSYEKL. Trimming left V 8 bases short and J 4 bases short, with 15 bases between. The CDR3 loop spans 13 amino acids. CDR3 loop: CASRAGGHYEQYF. The CDR3 bases are TGCGCCAGCCGTGCCGGGGGACATTACGAGCAGTACTTC.

This clonotype was seen repeatedly, ten times or more. The chain carries TRBV29-1 and TRBJ2-3; unclear D gene. CDR1 SQVTM and CDR2 ANQGSEA come from the germline V gene. The CDR3 covers 15 residues. The germline V and J ends were trimmed by 0 bases and 4 bases, with 14 bases remaining between them. CDR3 sequence: CSVEDRGSWADTQYF. The CDR3, as DNA: TGCAGCGTTGAAGATCGCGGTTCTTGGGCAGATACGCAGTATTTT.

The chain joins TRBV7-1 to TRBJ2-7; 11 nucleotides match TRBD2. TRBV7-1 qualifies as an ORF whose function is uncertain. V shed 3 bases, J shed 4 bases, and the junction held 29 bases outside the gene matches. The CDR3 is made up of 23 amino acids. In DNA, the CDR3 is TGTGCCAGCAGCTCCCCGGGGAAACTAGCGGGAGCTTGGGTCACGTTATGGAATTACGAGCAGTACTTC. It translates to CASSSPGKLAGAWVTLWNYEQYF.

This clonotype turned up a few times. V and J are TRBV28 and TRBJ2-7; tentatively, D is TRBD2 (6 bases). The ends were cut back, 7 bases at V and 3 bases at J, with 19 bases in the middle. This CDR3 spans 15 amino acids. Per germline, CDR1 MDHEN and CDR2 SYDVKM. CDR3 DNA: TGTGCCAGCACTCCCTTAGCGGTGCCCTTCTACGAGCAGTACTTC. Translating it yields CASTPLAVPFYEQYF.

This chain uses TRBV12-3 or TRBV12-4 with TRBJ1-1; no reliable D call. The V end was cut by 1 base, the J end by 8 bases, with 8 bases between. This CDR3 spans 12 amino acids. The CDR3 region is CASSLGWGEAFF. Written as DNA, the CDR3 is TGTGCCAGCAGTTTAGGTTGGGGAGAAGCTTTCTTT.